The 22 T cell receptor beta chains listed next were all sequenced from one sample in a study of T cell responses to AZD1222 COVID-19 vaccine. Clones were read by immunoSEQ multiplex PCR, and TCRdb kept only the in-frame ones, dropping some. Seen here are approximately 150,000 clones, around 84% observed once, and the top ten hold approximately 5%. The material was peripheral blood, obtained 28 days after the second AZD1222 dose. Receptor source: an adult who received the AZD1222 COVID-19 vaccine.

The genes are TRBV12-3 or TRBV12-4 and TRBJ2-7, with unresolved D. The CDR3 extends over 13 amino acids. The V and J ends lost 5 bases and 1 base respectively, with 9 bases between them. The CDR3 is CASSPDLSYEQYF. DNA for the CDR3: TGTGCCAGCAGTCCCGATTTGTCCTACGAGCAGTACTTC.

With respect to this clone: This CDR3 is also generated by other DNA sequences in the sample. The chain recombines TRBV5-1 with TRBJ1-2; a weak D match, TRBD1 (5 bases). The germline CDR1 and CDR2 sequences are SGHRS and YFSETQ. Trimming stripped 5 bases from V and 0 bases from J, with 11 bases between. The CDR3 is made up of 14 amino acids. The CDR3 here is CASSPGLANYGYTF. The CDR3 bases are TGCGCCAGCAGTCCAGGGTTAGCTAACTATGGCTACACCTTC.

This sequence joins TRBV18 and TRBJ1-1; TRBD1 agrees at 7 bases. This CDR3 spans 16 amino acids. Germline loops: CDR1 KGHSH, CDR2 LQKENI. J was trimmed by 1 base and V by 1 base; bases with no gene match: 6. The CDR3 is CASSPLQGNQNTEAFF. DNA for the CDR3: TGTGCCAGCTCACCACTACAGGGGAACCAGAACACTGAAGCTTTCTTT.

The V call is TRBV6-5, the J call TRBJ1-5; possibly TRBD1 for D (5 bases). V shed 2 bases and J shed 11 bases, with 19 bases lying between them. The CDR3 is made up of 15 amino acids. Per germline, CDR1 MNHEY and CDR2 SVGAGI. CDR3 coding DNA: TGTGCCAGCAGTTACCGCGGTGACCTAGGGGATGCCCAGCATTTT. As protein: CASSYRGDLGDAQHF.

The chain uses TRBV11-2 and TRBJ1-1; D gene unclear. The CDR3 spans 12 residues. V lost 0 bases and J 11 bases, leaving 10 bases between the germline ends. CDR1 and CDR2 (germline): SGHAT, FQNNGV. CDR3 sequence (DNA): TGTGCCAGCAGCTTAGATGAGACGGGGGCTTTCTTT. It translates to CASSLDETGAFF. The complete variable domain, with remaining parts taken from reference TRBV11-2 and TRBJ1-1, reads EAGVAQSPRYKIIEKRQSVAFWCNPISGHATLYWYQQILGQGPKLLIQFQNNGVVDDSQLPKDRFSAERLKGVDSTLKIQPAKLEDSAVYLCASSLDETGAFFGQGTRLTVV.

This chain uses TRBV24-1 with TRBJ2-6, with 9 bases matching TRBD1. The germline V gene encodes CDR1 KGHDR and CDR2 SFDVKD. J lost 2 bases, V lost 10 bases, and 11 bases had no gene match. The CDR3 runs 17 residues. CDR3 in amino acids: CATSPGTGTPGANVLTF. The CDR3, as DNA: TGTGCCACGAGTCCCGGGACAGGGACCCCTGGGGCCAACGTCCTGACTTTC.

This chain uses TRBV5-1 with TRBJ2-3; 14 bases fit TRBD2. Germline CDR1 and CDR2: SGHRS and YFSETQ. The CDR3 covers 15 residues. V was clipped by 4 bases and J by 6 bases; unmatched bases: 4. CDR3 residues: CASSKGLAGVDTQYF. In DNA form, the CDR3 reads TGCGCCAGCAGCAAGGGACTAGCGGGAGTGGATACGCAGTATTTT.

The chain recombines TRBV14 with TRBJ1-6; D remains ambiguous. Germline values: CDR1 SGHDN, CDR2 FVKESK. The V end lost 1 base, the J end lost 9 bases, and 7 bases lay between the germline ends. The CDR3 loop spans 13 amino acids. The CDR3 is CASSQAAVSPLHF. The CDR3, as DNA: TGTGCCAGCAGCCAAGCGGCGGTTTCACCCCTCCACTTT.

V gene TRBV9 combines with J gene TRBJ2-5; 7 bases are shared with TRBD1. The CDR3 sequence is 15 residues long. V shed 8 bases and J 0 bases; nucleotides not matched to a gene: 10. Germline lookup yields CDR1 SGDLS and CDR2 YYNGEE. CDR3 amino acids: CASSFGTENQETQYF. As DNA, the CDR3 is TGTGCCAGTTCGTTCGGGACAGAAAACCAAGAGACCCAGTACTTC.

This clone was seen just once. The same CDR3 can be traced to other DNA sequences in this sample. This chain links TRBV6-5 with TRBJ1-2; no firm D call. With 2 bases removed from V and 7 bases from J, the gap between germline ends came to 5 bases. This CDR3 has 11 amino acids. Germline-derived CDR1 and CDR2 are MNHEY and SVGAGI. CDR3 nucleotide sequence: TGTGCCAGCAGTTACCGCGGTGGCTACACCTTC. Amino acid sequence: CASSYRGGYTF.

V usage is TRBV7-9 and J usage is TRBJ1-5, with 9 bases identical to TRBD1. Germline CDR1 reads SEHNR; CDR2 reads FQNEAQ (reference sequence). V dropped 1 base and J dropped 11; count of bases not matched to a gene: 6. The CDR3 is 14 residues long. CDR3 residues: CASSLDRGQGAQHF. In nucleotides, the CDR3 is TGTGCCAGCAGCTTAGACAGGGGGCAAGGAGCCCAGCATTTT. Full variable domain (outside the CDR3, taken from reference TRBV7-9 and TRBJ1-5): DTGVSQNPRHKITKRGQNVTFRCDPISEHNRLYWYRQTLGQGPEFLTYFQNEAQLEKSRLLSDRFSAERPKGSFSTLEIQRTEQGDSAMYLCASSLDRGQGAQHFGDGTRLSIL.

CDR3 region: CASRFGGQGWRETQYF. CDR3 bases: TGTGCAAGTCGCTTCGGTGGACAGGGCTGGCGAGAGACCCAGTACTTC. The V call is TRBV12-2, the J call TRBJ2-5; the table's D call of TRBD1 was not tested on the DNA. TRBV12-2 is a documented pseudogene. This CDR3 is 16 amino acids long.

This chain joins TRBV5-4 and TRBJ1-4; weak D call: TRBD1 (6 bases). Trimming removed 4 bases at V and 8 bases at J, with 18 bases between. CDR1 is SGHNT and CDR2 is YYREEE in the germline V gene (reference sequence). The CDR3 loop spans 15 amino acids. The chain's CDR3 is CASSGGGASGEKLFF. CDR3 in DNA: TGTGCCAGCAGCGGGGGGGGCGCTTCTGGAGAAAAACTGTTTTTT.

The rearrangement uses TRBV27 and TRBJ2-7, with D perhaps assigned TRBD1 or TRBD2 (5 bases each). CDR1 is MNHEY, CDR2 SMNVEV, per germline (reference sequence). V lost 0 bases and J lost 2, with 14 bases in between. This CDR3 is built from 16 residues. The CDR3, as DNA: TGTGCCAGCAGTTTATCGAGGGGCGGAACCGCCTACGAGCAGTACTTC. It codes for CASSLSRGGTAYEQYF.

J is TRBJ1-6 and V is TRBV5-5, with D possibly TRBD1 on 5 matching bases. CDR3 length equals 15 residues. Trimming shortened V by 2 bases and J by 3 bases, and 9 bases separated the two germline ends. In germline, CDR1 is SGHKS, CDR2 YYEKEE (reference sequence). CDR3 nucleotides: TGTGCCAGCAGCTTTGGCAGGGACTATAATTCACCCCTCCACTTT. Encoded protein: CASSFGRDYNSPLHF.

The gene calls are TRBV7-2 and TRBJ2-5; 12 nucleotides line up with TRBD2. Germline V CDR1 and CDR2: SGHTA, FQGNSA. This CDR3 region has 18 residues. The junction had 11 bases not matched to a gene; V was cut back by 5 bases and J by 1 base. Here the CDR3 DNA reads TGTGCCAGCAGCCCCCAAGTTGGACTAGCGGGGTCCCAAGAGACCCAGTACTTC. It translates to CASSPQVGLAGSQETQYF.

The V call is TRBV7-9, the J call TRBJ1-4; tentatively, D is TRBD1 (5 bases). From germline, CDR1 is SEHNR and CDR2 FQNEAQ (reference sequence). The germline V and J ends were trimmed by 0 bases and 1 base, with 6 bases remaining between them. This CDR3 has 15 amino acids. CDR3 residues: CASSLAGETNEKLFF. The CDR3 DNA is TGTGCCAGCAGCTTAGCGGGGGAAACTAATGAAAAACTGTTTTTT.

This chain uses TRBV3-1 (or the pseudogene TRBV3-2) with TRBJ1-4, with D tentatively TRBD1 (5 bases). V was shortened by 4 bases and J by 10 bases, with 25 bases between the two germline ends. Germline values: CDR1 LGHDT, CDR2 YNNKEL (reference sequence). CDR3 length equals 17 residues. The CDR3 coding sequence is TGTGCCAGCAGCCCCCCGGCTCCGGGACCCCCGGAGGGAAAACTGTTTTTT. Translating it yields CASSPPAPGPPEGKLFF.

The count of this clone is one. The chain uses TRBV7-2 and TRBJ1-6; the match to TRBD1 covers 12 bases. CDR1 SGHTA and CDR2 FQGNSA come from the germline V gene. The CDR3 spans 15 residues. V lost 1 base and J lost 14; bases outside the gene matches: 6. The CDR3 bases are TGTGCCAGCAGCTTAGGGGACAGGGGGCGCAGGGCCCTCCACTTT. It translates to CASSLGDRGRRALHF.

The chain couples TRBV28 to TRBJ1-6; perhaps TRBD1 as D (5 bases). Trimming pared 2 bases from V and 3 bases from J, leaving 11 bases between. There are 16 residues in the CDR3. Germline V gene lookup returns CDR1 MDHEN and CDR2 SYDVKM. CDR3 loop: CASSLVGALYNSPLHF. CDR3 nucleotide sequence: TGTGCCAGCAGTTTAGTTGGGGCCCTCTATAATTCACCCCTCCACTTT.

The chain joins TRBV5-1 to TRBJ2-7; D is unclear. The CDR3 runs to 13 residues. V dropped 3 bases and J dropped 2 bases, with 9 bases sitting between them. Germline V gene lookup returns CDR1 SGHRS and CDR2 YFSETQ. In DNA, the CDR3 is TGCGCCAGCAGCTCAACCCCCGCCTACGAGCAGTACTTC. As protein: CASSSTPAYEQYF.

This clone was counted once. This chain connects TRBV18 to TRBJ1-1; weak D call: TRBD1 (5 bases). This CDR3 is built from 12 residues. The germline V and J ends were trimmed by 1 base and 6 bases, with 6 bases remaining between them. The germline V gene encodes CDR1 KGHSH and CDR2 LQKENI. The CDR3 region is CASSPRDSEAFF. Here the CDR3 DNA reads TGTGCCAGCTCACCACGGGACTCTGAAGCTTTCTTT.